These 18 T cell receptor beta chains were sequenced from one sample in a study of technical replicates of blood from several donors. Measured with immunoSEQ multiplex PCR; TCRdb has only the in-frame clones, and not every one. The sample records about 99,000 clones, about 95% being singletons. Sample: T cells isolated from PBMCs. The receptor source for this set is a human donor in good health.

CDR3 coding DNA: TGCGCCAGCAGCTTGGTATCAGGGATGAACACTGAAGCTTTCTTT. This codes for CASSLVSGMNTEAFF. The chain combines TRBV5-1 with TRBJ1-1; the D gene is possibly TRBD1 (5 bases). This CDR3 contains 15 residues. Trimming cost V 0 bases and J 0 bases, with 9 bases left between them. The germline gives CDR1 SGHRS, CDR2 YFSETQ.

V gene TRBV30 combines with J gene TRBJ2-2, with D maybe TRBD1 (5 bases). The CDR3 is 13 amino acids. V dropped 4 bases and J dropped 4 bases, with 10 bases sitting between them. Germline CDR1 GTSNPN, CDR2 SVGIG (reference sequence). The CDR3 sequence is CAWKGLSTGELFF. As DNA, the CDR3 is TGTGCCTGGAAGGGGCTAAGCACCGGGGAGCTGTTTTTT. The full variable domain, in which reference TRBV30 and TRBJ2-2 provide the parts outside the CDR3, is SQTIHQWPATLVQPVGSPLSLECTVEGTSNPNLYWYRQAAGRGLQLLFYSVGIGQISSEVPQNLSASRPQDRQFILSSKKLLLSDSGFYLCAWKGLSTGELFFGEGSRLTVL.

The V call is TRBV19, the J call TRBJ2-1, with 7 bases that match TRBD2. Germline trimming cut 0 bases from V and 10 bases from J; bases unmatched to any gene: 6. This CDR3 has 14 residues. Germline V CDR1 and CDR2: LNHDA, SQIVND (reference sequence). CDR3 sequence (DNA): TGTGCCAGTAGTATAGATGTCCTAGCGGTCGAGCAGTTCTTC. Translating gives CASSIDVLAVEQFF.

The genes are TRBV4-2 and TRBJ1-2; 7 positions agree with TRBD1. CDR3 length: 17 residues. Germline loops: CDR1 LGHNA, CDR2 YNFKEQ. J was trimmed by 5 bases and V by 0 bases; bases with no gene match: 12. Written as DNA, the CDR3 is TGTGCCAGCAGCCAAGACCCCCAGGGGGGCGACCTGTATGGCTACACCTTC. Its translation is CASSQDPQGGDLYGYTF.

The chain recombines TRBV4-2 with TRBJ1-2; 8 nucleotides match TRBD1. Germline trimming cut 5 bases from V and 4 bases from J; bases unmatched to any gene: 9. Germline CDR1 is LGHNA and CDR2 is YNFKEQ. The CDR3 has 15 residues. The CDR3: CASSTPSGTGYGYTF. The DNA of the CDR3 is TGTGCCAGCAGCACTCCATCCGGGACAGGCTATGGCTACACCTTC.

This clone came up once. The chain combines TRBV29-1 with TRBJ2-3; tentative D call: TRBD2 (5 bases). V lost 5 bases to trimming and J lost 2 bases, with 14 bases between them. This CDR3 is 14 amino acids long. Germline V gene data show CDR1 as SQVTM and CDR2 as ANQGSEA. CDR3 residues: CSVPGSGYTDTQYF. CDR3 sequence (DNA): TGCAGCGTTCCGGGATCGGGGTACACAGATACGCAGTATTTT.

This clone was observed once. The V call is TRBV18, the J call TRBJ1-3, with TRBD1 as a possible D gene (6 bases). Germline V CDR1 and CDR2: KGHSH, LQKENI. V dropped 4 bases and J dropped 0 bases, with 10 bases sitting between them. CDR3 length: 15 residues. CDR3 bases: TGTGCCAGCTCACGGGACACTCGCTCTGGAAACACCATATATTTT. Its translation is CASSRDTRSGNTIYF. Together with reference TRBV18 and TRBJ1-3, the CDR3 gives the full variable domain: NAGVMQNPRHLVRRRGQEARLRCSPMKGHSHVYWYRQLPEEGLKFMVYLQKENIIDESGMPKERFSAEFPKEGPSILRIQQVVRGDSAAYFCASSRDTRSGNTIYFGEGSWLTVV.

The chain uses TRBV5-8 and TRBJ1-5; D is undetermined. The CDR3 spans 15 residues. Germline assignment: CDR1 SGHTS and CDR2 YDEGEE. V dropped 2 bases and J dropped 1 base, with 10 bases sitting between them. The CDR3 here is CASSLGWRSNQPQHF. The CDR3 DNA sequence: TGTGCCAGCAGCTTAGGATGGCGGAGCAATCAGCCCCAGCATTTT.

The chain couples TRBV6-6 to TRBJ2-5, with no clear D. The CDR3 runs 11 residues. V lost 6 bases, J lost 5 bases, and 7 bases lay in between. Germline V gene sequence: CDR1 MNHNY, CDR2 SVGAGI (reference sequence). CDR3 coding DNA: TGTGCCAGCAGAACTTATGAGACCCAGTACTTC. Amino acid sequence: CASRTYETQYF.

As DNA, the CDR3 is TGCAGCGTTAGCAGGGCCGGTCAGCCCCAGCATTTT. Translation: CSVSRAGQPQHF. The rearrangement links TRBV29-1 to TRBJ1-5, with D perhaps TRBD1 (5 bases). CDR3 size: 12 residues. The germline CDR1 and CDR2 sequences are SQVTM and ANQGSEA. V lost 5 bases and J lost 6, with 11 bases in between.

This chain uses TRBV4-1 with TRBJ2-5; D is undetermined. The J call may not be correct, given that the DNA end is closer to TRBJ2-7. The CDR3 contains 16 residues. Germline V lookup: CDR1 MGHRA, CDR2 YSYEKL. CDR3 bases: TGCGCCAGCAGCCAAGATATCTCCCAACTGATTTACGAGCAGTACTTC. Its translation is CASSQDISQLIYEQYF.

CDR3 DNA sequence: TGTGCCAGCGGGGTCAGGGGCCGGGAACAGCCCCAGCATTTT. It codes for CASGVRGREQPQHF. This sequence joins TRBV7-8 and TRBJ1-5, with D possibly TRBD1 on 6 matching bases. V was cut by 8 bases and J by 7 bases, with 18 bases left in between. CDR3 size: 14 residues. Per germline, CDR1 SGHVS and CDR2 FQNEAQ.

This chain joins TRBV4-1 and TRBJ2-1, with TRBD2 matching 7 bases. Trimming took 1 base from V and 15 from J; bases not matched to a gene: 12. The CDR3 consists of 14 residues. Germline loops: CDR1 MGHRA, CDR2 YSYEKL. The CDR3 spells CASSQGPQGGSSFF. The DNA of the CDR3 is TGCGCCAGCAGCCAAGGCCCCCAGGGCGGGAGTTCGTTCTTC.

This clone was detected once. The chain couples TRBV28 to TRBJ2-2; possibly TRBD1 for D (5 bases). The V end was cut by 2 bases, the J end by 4 bases, with 11 bases between. CDR1 is MDHEN, CDR2 SYDVKM, per germline. The CDR3 length is 15 residues. The CDR3 protein is CASSLSSQGTGELFF. CDR3 nucleotides: TGTGCCAGCAGTTTAAGTTCGCAGGGCACCGGGGAGCTGTTTTTT. Full variable domain (remainder filled in from reference TRBV28 and TRBJ2-2): DVKVTQSSRYLVKRTGEKVFLECVQDMDHENMFWYRQDPGLGLRLIYFSYDVKMKEKGDIPEGYSVSREKKERFSLILESASTNQTSMYLCASSLSSQGTGELFFGEGSRLTVL.

The chain employs TRBV5-1 and TRBJ2-1, with 9 nucleotides matching TRBD1. This CDR3 region has 14 residues. Germline V gene lookup returns CDR1 SGHRS and CDR2 YFSETQ. V dropped 0 bases and J dropped 7; count of bases not matched to a gene: 2. The CDR3 spells CASSLADRGNEQFF. The CDR3 DNA sequence: TGCGCCAGCAGCTTGGCGGACAGGGGAAATGAGCAGTTCTTC.

The chain is built from TRBV29-1 and TRBJ2-6; TRBD1 agrees at 7 bases. The V and J ends lost 4 bases and 0 bases, in that order; junction bases with no gene match: 9. Per the germline V gene, CDR1 is SQVTM and CDR2 is ANQGSEA. This CDR3 is 17 amino acids long. The DNA for the CDR3 is TGCAGCGTTGGTGACAGGGTTGCCTTCTCTGGGGCCAACGTCCTGACTTTC. Translating gives CSVGDRVAFSGANVLTF.

The chain couples TRBV7-8 to TRBJ2-1; 12 bases line up with TRBD2. The germline gives CDR1 SGHVS, CDR2 FQNEAQ. V shed 5 bases and J 13 bases; nucleotides not matched to a gene: 12. CDR3 size: 15 residues. As DNA, the CDR3 is TGTGCCAGCAGCCAAGGAGGGACTAGCGGGTACCGACAGTTCTTC. Translated: CASSQGGTSGYRQFF.

The V gene is TRBV7-3, the J gene TRBJ2-1; 8 nucleotides agree with TRBD2. From germline, CDR1 is SGHTA and CDR2 FQGTGA. After removal of 2 bases from V and 4 bases from J, the junction contained 7 bases not matched to a gene. The CDR3 spans 16 residues. CDR3 in amino acids: CASSLGSAGVYNEQFF. The CDR3 DNA is TGTGCCAGCAGCTTAGGATCAGCGGGGGTATACAATGAGCAGTTCTTC.